Listed below are T cell receptor beta chains from one sample, sequenced in a study of OX40 agonist ivuxolimab in advanced cancers. Data came from immunoSEQ multiplex PCR; TCRdb stores just in-frame clones and leaves some out. Here the sample spans some 74,000 clones, 90% to 95% being singletons. Sequenced here: CD4+ or CD8+ T cells sorted from blood, sampled in a trial of the OX40 agonist ivuxolimab. These receptor sequences come from an adult with an advanced solid tumor such as melanoma, head and neck, liver or kidney cancer. Each CDR3 is given with its conserved first and last residue.

j_call v_call cdr3_aa
TRBJ1-3 TRBV27 CASSLDRGGNTIYF
TRBJ2-1 TRBV19 CASSILGTGDSEQFF
TRBJ2-6 TRBV13 CASSTGVSGANVLTF
TRBJ2-7 TRBV19 CASSQRESSYEQYF
TRBJ2-7 TRBV4-2 CASSQERTGSGWEQYF
TRBJ1-5 TRBV30 CAWSYQGGNQPQHF
TRBJ1-2 TRBV2 CASSEALEGGDYGYTF
TRBJ1-5 TRBV7-9 CASSLPGHNQPQHF
TRBJ2-7 TRBV10-3 CAISSSGGYEQYF
TRBJ1-6 TRBV10-2 CASSEGGGDNSPLHF
TRBJ1-2 TRBV6-5 CASSYTGTAKDGYTF
TRBJ1-3 TRBV28 CASSWRGRTGNTIYF
TRBJ1-3 TRBV7-3 CASSLLAGGVSGNTIYF
TRBJ1-1 TRBV4-1 CASSQEIPLNTEAFF
TRBJ2-3 TRBV5-5 CASSFGVSLTDTQYF
TRBJ2-7 TRBV19 CASSPTGQGSNEQYF
TRBJ2-7 TRBV19 CASMSAGESYEQYF
TRBJ2-6 TRBV5-4 CASSSQQGPNWANVLTF
TRBJ2-4 TRBV4-1 CASSQASGGAIQYF
TRBJ1-2 TRBV20-1 CSANQGAGDTF
TRBJ2-7 TRBV19 CASSISGRSSYEQYF
TRBJ2-7 TRBV27 CASSYDSSYEQYF
TRBJ2-7 TRBV10-3 CAISEGVGSYEQYF
TRBJ2-7 TRBV27 CASSLSGGAVYEQYF
TRBJ2-6 TRBV19 CASSITGTGANVLTF
TRBJ1-6 TRBV30 CAWTDGPRGSPLHF
- TRBV6-1 CASSEAGNPYEQYF
TRBJ1-3 TRBV7-9 CASSASSGNTIYF
TRBJ1-5 TRBV4-1 CASSQDRGAFGNQPQHF
TRBJ2-7 TRBV6-1 CASGDLISYEQYF
TRBJ2-3 TRBV7-9 CASSLSAGSTDTQYF
TRBJ1-2 TRBV28 CASSPEGRGYTF
TRBJ1-1 TRBV6-5 CASSYAQGQMNTEAFF
TRBJ1-2 TRBV4-2 CASSKNSDYGYTF
TRBJ2-2 TRBV5-6 CASSPGSSTGELFF
TRBJ2-5 TRBV9 CASSSGRGEETQYF
TRBJ2-7 TRBV7-8 CASSLVKRESYEQYF
TRBJ2-3 TRBV11-2 CASSAFGQGTDTQYF
TRBJ1-1 TRBV7-9 CASSSGQDTEAFF
TRBJ2-2 TRBV19 CASSTTVNTGELFF
TRBJ2-7 TRBV18 CASSPGTRFFEQYF
TRBJ1-6 TRBV6-5 CASSSRSSYNSPLHF
TRBJ2-7 TRBV6-5 CASAGGTAPSEQYF
TRBJ1-2 TRBV7-3 CASSLGGENGYTF
TRBJ1-5 TRBV6-5 CASSLFVNSNQPQHF
TRBJ1-6 TRBV11-2 CASSLGAHSPLHF
TRBJ2-7 TRBV19 CASSIPGGVEQYF
TRBJ1-6 TRBV7-3 CASSTTGGQGSPLHF
TRBJ2-7 TRBV27 CASSPPRGEQYF
TRBJ1-1 TRBV7-9 CASSLRTGSTEAFF
TRBJ1-1 TRBV4-1 CASSLAEGAEAFF
TRBJ2-7 TRBV30 CAWSVGSRVHEQYF
TRBJ1-2 TRBV5-1 CASSLADPNYGYTF
TRBJ2-7 TRBV5-4 CASSLMGGPSYEQYF